The next 30 T cell receptor beta chains were all read from a single sample in a study of blood T cells in healthy people across ages. Next came a second PCR, run for about 6 to 12 cycles, which used a sample-barcoded 5' primer along with a J-beta primer mix. TCRdb analysed the 5' RACE reads with MiXCR anew, one entry per CDR3 protein. Of 650,000 to 800,000 distinct CDR3 sequences listed, 40% to 50% were seen once; the top ten hold roughly 19%. Sequencing input: blood. These receptors were taken from a man aged 55 to 69 in good health.

In this sample, this clonotype turned up a few times. The chain has TRBV27 and TRBJ2-2; D not resolved. V lost 3 bases, J lost 5 bases, and 4 bases lay in between. CDR1 is MNHEY and CDR2 is SMNVEV in the germline V gene (reference sequence). This CDR3 is built from 12 residues. CDR3 in DNA: TGTGCCAGCAGTTTTATGACCGGGGAGCTGTTTTTT. Translation gives CASSFMTGELFF.

This rearrangement joins TRBV7-9 to TRBJ2-2; 7 bases fit TRBD1. The CDR3 has 14 residues. V shed 6 bases and J 4 bases; nucleotides not matched to a gene: 5. Germline values: CDR1 SEHNR, CDR2 FQNEAQ (reference sequence). In nucleotides, the CDR3 is TGTGCCAGCAGTCCCAGGGGGATCACCGGGGAGCTGTTTTTT. Protein sequence: CASSPRGITGELFF.

The chain combines TRBV7-4 with TRBJ1-5; TRBD1 is a possible D gene (6 bases). Germline V gives CDR1 SGHVT, CDR2 SQSDAQ. The CDR3 length is 13 residues. V lost 9 bases to trimming and J lost 4 bases, with 13 bases between them. The DNA of the CDR3 is TGTGCCAGGAGAATAAGGGGGAATCAGCCCCAGCATTTT. Protein: CARRIRGNQPQHF. Based on the CDR3 plus reference TRBV7-4 and TRBJ1-5, the full variable domain is GAGVSQSPRYKVAKRGRDVALRCDSISGHVTLYWYRQTLGQGSEVLTYSQSDAQRDKSGRPSGRFSAERPERSVSTLKIQRTEQGDSAVYLCARRIRGNQPQHFGDGTRLSIL.

This rearrangement joins TRBV7-8 to TRBJ2-5, with 9 bases aligning to TRBD2. The end of the DNA fits TRBJ2-7 better, so the J call may be wrong. The length of the CDR3 is 16 residues. Germline CDR1 is SGHVS and CDR2 is FQNEAQ. DNA of the CDR3: TGTGCCAGCAGCTTAACAGCGACTAGCGGTTTTCGCGAGCAGTACTTC. Encoded protein: CASSLTATSGFREQYF.

This clonotype was found a few times. The gene calls are TRBV5-1 and TRBJ2-3; D is unclear. Trimming stripped 2 bases from V and 5 bases from J, with 12 bases between. Germline CDR1 reads SGHRS; CDR2 reads YFSETQ. CDR3 length: 14 amino acids. The CDR3 sequence: CASSLQGSIDTQYF. CDR3 sequence (DNA): TGCGCCAGCAGCTTACAAGGGTCTATAGATACGCAGTATTTT.

This clonotype was found a few times. The J gene is TRBJ2-7, the V gene TRBV20-1; D may be TRBD2 (6 bases). Trimming cost V 0 bases and J 6 bases, with 15 bases left between them. Germline V CDR1 and CDR2: DFQATT, SNEGSKA (reference sequence). The CDR3 is 14 residues long. The CDR3 sequence: CSARDGGAGGEQYF. CDR3 DNA sequence: TGCAGTGCTAGAGATGGAGGGGCGGGCGGCGAGCAGTACTTC.

The chain is built from TRBV7-8 and TRBJ2-7; 11 positions match TRBD1. From germline, CDR1 is SGHVS and CDR2 FQNEAQ. The CDR3 loop spans 16 amino acids. V was clipped by 5 bases and J by 5 bases; unmatched bases: 11. The CDR3 loop reads CASSRTGGSRRDEQYF. DNA for the CDR3: TGTGCCAGCAGCCGGACAGGGGGCTCTCGGCGTGACGAGCAGTACTTC.

This clonotype was observed a handful of times. This chain uses TRBV4-3 with TRBJ2-7; 9 bases fit TRBD1. CDR3 length: 17 amino acids. CDR1 and CDR2 (germline): LGHNA, YSLEER. V dropped 0 bases and J dropped 1; count of bases not matched to a gene: 7. The CDR3 loop is CASSQDHRGPSSYEQYF. The CDR3, as DNA: TGCGCCAGCAGCCAAGACCACAGGGGGCCTTCTTCCTACGAGCAGTACTTC.

The V and J genes are TRBV28 and TRBJ2-7, with 8 bases lining up with TRBD2. V lost 4 bases, J lost 1 base, and 24 bases stayed unmatched. This CDR3 has 21 amino acids. The germline CDR1 and CDR2 sequences are MDHEN and SYDVKM. The CDR3 spells CASSSPVGLALHRKPSYEQYF. CDR3 in DNA: TGTGCCAGCAGTTCCCCCGTAGGACTAGCCTTACACCGGAAGCCTTCCTACGAGCAGTACTTC.

The genes are TRBV20-1 and TRBJ1-6; 8 positions match TRBD1. The CDR3 has 14 residues. The V and J ends lost 6 bases and 6 bases, in that order; junction bases with no gene match: 7. Germline V CDR1 and CDR2: DFQATT, SNEGSKA (reference sequence). In nucleotides, the CDR3 is TGCAGTGCACGGACAGGGAGCGGTAATTCACCCCTCCACTTT. It translates to CSARTGSGNSPLHF.

The chain's CDR3 is CASSYRLAGGPREQFF. CDR3 nucleotides: TGTGCCAGCAGTTACCGACTAGCGGGGGGGCCACGCGAGCAGTTCTTC. V is TRBV6-2 or TRBV6-3 and J is TRBJ2-1; 14 bases map to TRBD2. Germline loops: CDR1 MNHEY, CDR2 SVGEGT. After removal of 2 bases from V and 10 bases from J, the junction contained 7 bases not matched to a gene. The CDR3 totals 16 residues.

The rearrangement uses TRBV20-1 and TRBJ1-6; 7 bases align to TRBD1. The CDR3 contains 21 residues. V shed 3 bases and J 4 bases; nucleotides not matched to a gene: 24. Per the germline V gene, CDR1 is DFQATT and CDR2 is SNEGSKA (reference sequence). The CDR3 bases are TGCAGTGCTAGGAGATTTAGGGTAGGGGGCCGGGGGAACGAATATAATTCACCCCTCCACTTT. It yields the protein CSARRFRVGGRGNEYNSPLHF.

This clonotype has just a few counts. The V and J genes are TRBV5-5 and TRBJ2-7; D uncertain. Trimming stripped 7 bases from V and 4 bases from J, with 9 bases between. From germline, CDR1 is SGHKS and CDR2 YYEKEE (reference sequence). This CDR3 comprises 11 residues. The CDR3 loop is CASGRLYEQYF. CDR3 coding DNA: TGTGCCAGCGGAAGGTTGTACGAGCAGTACTTC.

This clonotype was seen a handful of times. The chain carries TRBV7-6 and TRBJ2-7; either TRBD1 or TRBD2 may supply D (6 bases each). Looked up from germline, CDR1 is SGHVS and CDR2 is FNYEAQ. Trimming removed 1 base at V and 2 bases at J, with 12 bases between. The CDR3 spans 15 residues. As DNA, the CDR3 is TGTGCCAGCAGCTTAGAAGGGGGGAGCCCCTACGAGCAGTACTTC. This translates into CASSLEGGSPYEQYF.

The chain recombines TRBV5-1 with TRBJ2-3, with D perhaps TRBD2 (7 bases). The CDR3 is 16 residues long. Trimming took off 6 bases at V and 2 bases at J, with 19 bases between the two ends. Germline-derived CDR1 and CDR2 are SGHRS and YFSETQ. The CDR3 nucleotides read TGCGCCAGCACCGGACTAGTGGGGACATACACAGATACGCAGTATTTT. Translation: CASTGLVGTYTDTQYF.

Concerning this clonotype: A much more abundant neighbour one base away suggests this may be a read error. V usage is TRBV19 and J usage is TRBJ2-1, with D possibly TRBD1 on 5 matching bases. The V gene lost 6 bases and the J gene lost 6 bases, with 9 bases spanning the gap. Germline-derived CDR1 and CDR2 are LNHDA and SQIVND (reference sequence). This CDR3 region has 12 residues. CDR3 DNA: TGTGCCAGTAGGATTCAGGGCAATGAGCAGTTCTTC. Its translation is CASRIQGNEQFF.

This chain connects TRBV4-3 to TRBJ1-1; D not certain. V was trimmed by 0 bases and J by 4 bases, leaving 9 bases between them. Looked up from germline, CDR1 is LGHNA and CDR2 is YSLEER. This CDR3 contains 14 residues. DNA of the CDR3: TGCGCCAGCAGCCAAGAGACGGTAGTCACTGAAGCTTTCTTT. Protein: CASSQETVVTEAFF.

To note about this clonotype: A much bigger clone sits one base away, suggesting this may be a read error. The V gene is TRBV20-1, the J gene TRBJ2-2, with TRBD2 as a possible D gene (6 bases). Germline V gene data show CDR1 as DFQATT and CDR2 as SNEGSKA (reference sequence). CDR3 length: 14 residues. Trimming left V 6 bases short and J 3 bases short, with 14 bases between. CDR3 sequence: CSAVPGEDTGELFF. DNA for the CDR3: TGCAGTGCAGTCCCGGGGGAGGACACCGGGGAGCTGTTTTTT.

This clonotype was observed a single time. V gene TRBV12-3 or TRBV12-4 combines with J gene TRBJ2-2; 9 nucleotides line up with TRBD1. The ends lost 6 bases at V and 5 bases at J; junction bases unmatched: 7. The length of the CDR3 is 15 residues. The CDR3 sequence is CASRGQGIRTGELFF. CDR3 DNA: TGTGCCAGCAGGGGACAGGGAATTCGGACCGGGGAGCTGTTTTTT.

This clonotype occurred a few times. The chain recombines TRBV10-3 with TRBJ2-7; possible D gene TRBD2, 6 bases. Germline-derived CDR1 and CDR2 are ENHRY and SYGVKD. The CDR3 length is 14 residues. Trimming took 6 bases from V and 4 from J, leaving 16 bases between them. CDR3: CAISHPGGAYEQYF. CDR3 DNA: TGTGCCATCAGCCACCCCGGGGGTGCTTACGAGCAGTACTTC.

The V gene is TRBV25-1, the J gene TRBJ2-1, with D perhaps given as TRBD1 or TRBD2 (5 bases each). The germline V and J ends were trimmed by 7 bases and 3 bases, with 13 bases remaining between them. Germline CDR1 MGHDK, CDR2 SYGVNS. This CDR3 has 14 amino acids. CDR3 DNA sequence: TGTGCCAGCAACGAGGGGAACAGCTACAATGAGCAGTTCTTC. It is translated as CASNEGNSYNEQFF.

J is TRBJ2-1 and V is TRBV5-1; D is uncertain. The CDR3 contains 15 residues. Germline V lookup: CDR1 SGHRS, CDR2 YFSETQ. Trimming took off 0 bases at V and 2 bases at J, with 9 bases between the two ends. CDR3 nucleotide sequence: TGCGCCAGCAGCTTGGGGGTGCCCGCCTACAATGAGCAGTTCTTC. It codes for CASSLGVPAYNEQFF.

The rearrangement joins TRBV24-1 to TRBJ2-1; 13 bases line up with TRBD2. The V gene's germline CDR1 is KGHDR and CDR2 SFDVKD. Trimming at V came to 4 bases and at J to 6 bases, leaving 2 bases not matched to a gene. The CDR3 sequence is 15 residues long. CDR3 nucleotide sequence: TGTGCCACCAGTGACGGGACTAGCGGGACCAATGAGCAGTTCTTC. Translation gives CATSDGTSGTNEQFF.

The genes are TRBV7-9 and TRBJ2-3, with D perhaps being TRBD1 or TRBD2 (6 bases each). Looked up from germline, CDR1 is SEHNR and CDR2 is FQNEAQ (reference sequence). There are 17 residues in the CDR3. Between the trimmed V and J ends, which lost 0 bases and 4 bases, there was a span of 17 bases. The DNA for the CDR3 is TGTGCCAGCAGCTTAGCGCCTGGGGGCGGGATCGCAGATACGCAGTATTTT. Its translation: CASSLAPGGGIADTQYF.

The chain recombines TRBV9 with TRBJ1-1; D gene ambiguous. CDR3 length: 16 residues. Per the germline V gene, CDR1 is SGDLS and CDR2 is YYNGEE. Trimming left V 4 bases short and J 0 bases short, with 16 bases between. The CDR3 DNA follows: TGTGCCAGCAGCAAGAGGGAGCGGGGAGTGAACACTGAAGCTTTCTTT. This codes for CASSKRERGVNTEAFF.

This clonotype was seen many times. The chain carries TRBV4-2 and TRBJ2-7; D may match TRBD1 or TRBD2 (6 bases each). Germline values: CDR1 LGHNA, CDR2 YNFKEQ. The CDR3 extends over 15 amino acids. V lost 5 bases and J lost 2, with 16 bases in between. CDR3 coding DNA: TGTGCCAGCAGCGGGGCACAGGGAGGTCCCTACGAGCAGTACTTC. This sequence encodes CASSGAQGGPYEQYF.

The gene calls are TRBV7-6 and TRBJ2-6; TRBD1 is a possible D gene (5 bases). The CDR3 covers 15 residues. V was pared by 5 bases and J by 3 bases, with 11 bases between. Germline V CDR1 and CDR2: SGHVS, FNYEAQ. CDR3 bases: TGTGCCAGCAGCCACGACAGTTTTGGGGCCAACGTCCTGACTTTC. The encoded protein is CASSHDSFGANVLTF. Based on the CDR3 plus reference TRBV7-6 and TRBJ2-6, the full variable domain is GAGVSQSPRYKVTKRGQDVALRCDPISGHVSLYWYRQALGQGPEFLTYFNYEAQQDKSGLPNDRFSAERPEGSISTLTIQRTEQRDSAMYRCASSHDSFGANVLTFGAGSRLTVL.

This clonotype was detected once. The rearrangement links TRBV20-1 to TRBJ1-1; D possibly corresponds to TRBD1 (5 bases). The V end lost 0 bases, the J end lost 10 bases, and 9 bases lay between the germline ends. The CDR3 length is 11 residues. Germline V lookup: CDR1 DFQATT, CDR2 SNEGSKA (reference sequence). CDR3 bases: TGCAGTGCTAGAGAGGGGGGGGGAGCTTTCTTT. Protein product: CSAREGGGAFF.

In this sample, this clonotype turned up a few times. The chain combines TRBV5-1 with TRBJ1-2; a possible D gene is TRBD1 (5 bases). The CDR3 length is 13 residues. The germline V and J ends were trimmed by 4 bases and 7 bases, with 14 bases remaining between them. Germline CDR1 is SGHRS and CDR2 is YFSETQ. The CDR3 region is CASSLLGAGGYTF. DNA for the CDR3: TGCGCCAGCAGCCTGTTAGGGGCGGGTGGCTACACCTTC.

This sequence joins TRBV2 and TRBJ2-1; tentatively, D is TRBD1 (6 bases). CDR3 size: 11 residues. Germline CDR1 SNHLY, CDR2 FYNNEI. V lost 4 bases and J 11 bases, leaving 9 bases between the germline ends. CDR3 DNA: TGTGCCAGCAGTGTAGACAGGCAGCAGTTCTTC. This translates into CASSVDRQQFF.